Listed below are T cell receptor beta chains from one sample, sequenced in a study of cytomegalovirus exposure and HLA in healthy donors. Generated by immunoSEQ multiplex PCR, the TCRdb table keeps only in-frame clones and is missing some. This sample has about 140,000 clones, with 80% to 90% found just once. Sequencing used PBMCs. Receptors originate from a woman in her thirties in good health and CMV-seronegative. CDR3s include the opening cysteine and the closing phenylalanine or tryptophan. D genes are given only for firm matches. Size is omitted from some rows. Given values are once, few, many or a class for expanded clones.

>TRBJ1-1|.|TRBV7-3|.
CASSPGGSTEAFF
TGTGCCAGCAGCCCGGGAGGGAGCACTGAAGCTTTCTTT
>TRBJ2-1|.|TRBV16|.
CASSQLGQGTYNEQFF
TGTGCCAGCAGCCAACTCGGCCAGGGGACCTACAATGAGCAGTTCTTC
>TRBJ2-3|.|TRBV2|.
CASSDRTPLRSSTDTQYF
TGTGCCAGCAGTGATAGAACGCCGCTCCGTTCTAGCACAGATACGCAGTATTTT
>TRBJ1-1|.|TRBV29-1|.
CSVEEGRVPDTEAFF
TGCAGCGTTGAAGAGGGGAGGGTCCCGGACACTGAAGCTTTCTTT
>TRBJ1-2|.|TRBV7-2|.
CATAGRATMYGYTF
TGTGCCACTGCGGGGCGGGCTACTATGTATGGCTACACCTTC
>TRBJ2-7|TRBD2|TRBV5-6|.
CASSFRAGGGEQYF
TGTGCCAGCAGCTTCCGAGCGGGGGGTGGCGAGCAGTACTTC
>TRBJ1-6|.|TRBV7-2|.
CASSLRAGTSGNSPLHF
TGTGCCAGCAGCCTAAGGGCGGGGACGAGTGGTAATTCACCCCTCCACTTT
>TRBJ1-6|.|TRBV5-4|few
CASSLSDRLDSPLHF
TGTGCCAGCAGCTTGTCTGACAGGTTGGATTCACCCCTCCACTTT
>TRBJ1-5|.|TRBV15|few
CATLQSLNQPQHF
TGTGCCACCCTACAGAGTTTAAATCAGCCCCAGCATTTT
>TRBJ1-5|.|TRBV16|.
CASSQSGVGQPQHF
TGTGCCAGCAGCCAATCAGGGGTAGGTCAGCCCCAGCATTTT
>TRBJ1-1|.|TRBV9|few
CASSVAPDLNTEAFF
TGTGCCAGCAGCGTAGCTCCAGATTTGAACACTGAAGCTTTCTTT
>TRBJ2-3|TRBD2|TRBV4-3|.
CASSQDRLAGGDTQYF
TGCGCCAGCAGCCAAGATCGTCTAGCGGGAGGGGATACGCAGTATTTT
>TRBJ2-3|.|TRBV6-1|.
CASSEFWGWTGGTTDTQYF
TGTGCCAGCAGTGAATTTTGGGGATGGACAGGAGGGACGACAGATACGCAGTATTTT
>TRBJ2-1|TRBD2|TRBV7-6|.
CASSLYGLAGGRDEQFF
TGTGCCAGCAGCTTATATGGACTAGCGGGGGGGAGGGATGAGCAGTTCTTC
>TRBJ1-2|.|TRBV6-6|.
CASTKQGINYGYTF
TGTGCCAGCACCAAACAGGGAATCAACTATGGCTACACCTTC
>TRBJ2-2|TRBD1|TRBV4-3|.
CASSRGGQGFTGELFF
TGCGCCAGCAGCCGAGGCGGACAGGGGTTCACCGGGGAGCTGTTTTTT
>TRBJ1-3|.|TRBV6-5|.
CASSYSGGENTIYF
TGTGCCAGCAGTTACTCAGGGGGAGAAAACACCATATATTTT
>TRBJ2-5|TRBD1|TRBV2|.
CASSTTGDSTQYF
TGTGCCAGCAGCACAACAGGGGACAGCACCCAGTACTTC
>TRBJ2-5|.|TRBV5-1|few
CASMADSYQETQYF
TGCGCCAGCATGGCGGATTCGTACCAAGAGACCCAGTACTTC
>TRBJ1-1|.|TRBV5-1|.
CASSLDRAGNTEAFF
TGCGCCAGCAGCTTGGACAGGGCGGGGAACACTGAAGCTTTCTTT
>TRBJ2-1|.|TRBV5-1|.
CASHDGQSTYNEQFF
TGCGCCAGCCACGATGGACAGAGTACCTACAATGAGCAGTTCTTC
>TRBJ1-1|.|TRBV5-1|.
CASRVGVNTEAFF
TGCGCCAGCAGGGTAGGGGTAAACACTGAAGCTTTCTTT
>TRBJ2-3|TRBD2|TRBV7-9|.
CASSHTSASTDTQYF
TGTGCCAGCAGCCACACTAGCGCGAGCACAGATACGCAGTATTTT
>TRBJ1-6|.|TRBV2|.
CASSRSSSNSPLHF
TGTGCCAGCAGTAGGAGTTCAAGTAATTCACCCCTCCACTTT
>TRBJ1-2|.|TRBV6-1|.
CASSELGKQGRYGYTF
TGTGCCAGCAGTGAACTGGGCAAACAGGGAAGGTATGGCTACACCTTC
>TRBJ1-2|TRBD1|TRBV7-2|.
CASSPGQYGYTF
TGTGCCAGCAGCCCGGGACAGTATGGCTACACCTTC
>TRBJ2-1|TRBD2|TRBV14|.
CASSPTSGLAGGGNEQFF
TGTGCCAGCAGCCCTACCTCGGGGTTAGCGGGGGGCGGCAATGAGCAGTTCTTC
>TRBJ2-7|TRBD1|TRBV5-1|.
CASSIGTGGSYEQYF
TGCGCCAGCAGCATAGGGACAGGGGGATCCTACGAGCAGTACTTC
>TRBJ2-1|.|TRBV27|.
CASTPLDSSYNEQFF
TGTGCCAGCACCCCACTAGATAGCTCCTACAATGAGCAGTTCTTC
>TRBJ1-2|.|TRBV23-1|.
CASSQNPRTVDNYGYTF
TGCGCCAGCAGTCAAAATCCGAGGACAGTTGATAACTATGGCTACACCTTC
>TRBJ2-7|.|TRBV7-6|.
CASSLNRDGEQYF
TGTGCCAGCAGCTTAAACAGGGACGGCGAGCAGTACTTC